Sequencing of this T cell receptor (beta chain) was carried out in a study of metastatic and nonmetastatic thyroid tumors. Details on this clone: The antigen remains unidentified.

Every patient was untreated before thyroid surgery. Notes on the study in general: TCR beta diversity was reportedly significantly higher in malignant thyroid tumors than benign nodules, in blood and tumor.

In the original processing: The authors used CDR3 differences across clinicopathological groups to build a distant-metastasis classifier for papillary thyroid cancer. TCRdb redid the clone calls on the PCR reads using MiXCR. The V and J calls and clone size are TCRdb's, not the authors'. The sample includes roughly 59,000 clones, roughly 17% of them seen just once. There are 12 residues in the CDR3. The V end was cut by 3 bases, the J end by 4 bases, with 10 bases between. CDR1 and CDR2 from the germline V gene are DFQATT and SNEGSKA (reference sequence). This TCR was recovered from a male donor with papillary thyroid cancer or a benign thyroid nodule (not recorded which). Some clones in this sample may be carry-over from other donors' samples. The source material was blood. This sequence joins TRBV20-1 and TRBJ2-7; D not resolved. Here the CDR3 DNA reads TGCAGTGCTAGGGGCACTAAATACGAGCAGTACTTC. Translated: CSARGTKYEQYF.